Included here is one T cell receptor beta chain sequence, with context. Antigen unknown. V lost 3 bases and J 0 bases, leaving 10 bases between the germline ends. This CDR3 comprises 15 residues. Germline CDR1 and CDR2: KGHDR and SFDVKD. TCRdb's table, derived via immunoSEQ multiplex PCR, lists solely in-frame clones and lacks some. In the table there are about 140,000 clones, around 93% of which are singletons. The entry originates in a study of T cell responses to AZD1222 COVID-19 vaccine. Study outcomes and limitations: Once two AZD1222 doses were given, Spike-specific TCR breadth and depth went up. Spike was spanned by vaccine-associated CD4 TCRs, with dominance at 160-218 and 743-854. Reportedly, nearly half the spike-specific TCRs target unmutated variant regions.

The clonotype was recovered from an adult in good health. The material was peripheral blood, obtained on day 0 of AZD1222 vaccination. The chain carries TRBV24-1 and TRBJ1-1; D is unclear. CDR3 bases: TGTGCCACCAGTGATACCGCCGGGGTGAACACTGAAGCTTTCTTT. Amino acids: CATSDTAGVNTEAFF.